One and the same sample provided the 16 T cell receptor beta chains below, sequenced in a study of beta chain features in type 1 diabetes. Expressed TCRB transcripts were sequenced after all isolated RNA was converted to cDNA. Clones were sequenced by immunoSEQ multiplex PCR, and TCRdb holds only the in-frame ones, with some missing. This sample has hundreds of thousands of clones, with 10% to 15% found just once. Sequenced material: naive CD4+ T cells from blood. The receptors stem from a man aged 18 to 30 in good health.

This clone was seen more than once but under ten times. The V gene is TRBV7-9, the J gene TRBJ2-7; 9 bases are shared with TRBD1. The CDR3 is 14 residues long. The V gene end was trimmed by 6 bases and the J gene end by 3 bases; junction bases not matched to a gene: 6. The germline CDR1 and CDR2 sequences are SEHNR and FQNEAQ (reference sequence). In DNA form, the CDR3 reads TGTGCCAGCAGACTGGACAGGGGAATCTACGAGCAGTACTTC. This translates into CASRLDRGIYEQYF.

The chain couples TRBV7-2 to TRBJ2-5, with 8 nucleotides matching TRBD1. The CDR3 runs to 15 residues. V dropped 1 base and J dropped 3; count of bases not matched to a gene: 4. Germline-derived CDR1 and CDR2 are SGHTA and FQGNSA. The CDR3 sequence is CASSLVGTGEETQYF. CDR3 bases: TGTGCCAGCAGCTTAGTCGGGACAGGCGAAGAGACCCAGTACTTC.

The CDR3 protein is CASSPGTGGGGRAGANVLTF. The DNA for the CDR3 is TGTGCCAGCAGCCCGGGGACGGGCGGGGGGGGCAGGGCGGGGGCCAACGTCCTGACTTTC. The chain has TRBV9 and TRBJ2-6; 9 positions match TRBD2. This CDR3 spans 20 amino acids. After removal of 4 bases from V and 4 bases from J, the junction contained 18 bases not matched to a gene. Germline V gene sequence: CDR1 SGDLS, CDR2 YYNGEE.

This clone has just a few counts. V is TRBV15 and J is TRBJ1-4, with D possibly TRBD1 on 6 matching bases. This CDR3 contains 15 residues. Germline assignment: CDR1 LNHNV and CDR2 YYDKDF (reference sequence). Deletions cut 4 bases from V and 0 bases from J, with 9 bases between. Written as DNA, the CDR3 is TGTGCCACCAGCAACGGACAGACAACTAATGAAAAACTGTTTTTT. As protein: CATSNGQTTNEKLFF.

J is TRBJ2-1 and V is TRBV11-2; TRBD1 matches at 9 bases. Germline V CDR1 and CDR2: SGHAT, FQNNGV. V shed 0 bases, J shed 14 bases, and the junction held 14 bases outside the gene matches. CDR3 size: 16 residues. CDR3 nucleotides: TGTGCCAGCAGCTTAGATCTGTGGACAGGGGCCTCTACGGAGTTCTTC. Its translation: CASSLDLWTGASTEFF.

The V gene is TRBV28, the J gene TRBJ2-4; perhaps TRBD2 as D (6 bases). CDR1 is MDHEN, CDR2 SYDVKM, per germline. This CDR3 is built from 16 residues. Trimming stripped 4 bases from V and 3 bases from J, with 16 bases between. The CDR3 loop is CASSSAGTGGKNIQYF. The CDR3 DNA follows: TGTGCCAGCAGTTCTGCCGGGACTGGGGGCAAAAACATTCAGTACTTC.

To note about this clone: One end of the junction varies from germline; a read error may be responsible. The rearrangement joins TRBV4-1 to TRBJ2-7; 8 bases map to TRBD1. In germline, CDR1 is MGHRA, CDR2 YSYEKL. The CDR3 loop spans 14 amino acids. CDR3 residues: CASRLTGGSYEQYF. CDR3 bases: TGTGCCAGCAGGCTCACAGGGGGGTCCTACGAGCAGTACTTC.

There are a few counts of this clone. The gene calls are TRBV4-3 and TRBJ2-3; D gene ambiguous. V dropped 1 base and J dropped 4 bases, with 9 bases sitting between them. There are 14 residues in the CDR3. Germline loops: CDR1 LGHNA, CDR2 YSLEER. CDR3 coding DNA: TGCGCCAGCAGCCAAGGTCTCGTTTCAGATACGCAGTATTTT. It is translated as CASSQGLVSDTQYF.

The sample holds a few counts of this clone. The chain has TRBV7-9 and TRBJ2-3; D is possibly TRBD1 (5 bases). The germline CDR1 and CDR2 sequences are SEHNR and FQNEAQ (reference sequence). This CDR3 comprises 13 residues. Trimming pared 5 bases from V and 4 bases from J, leaving 10 bases between. This CDR3 is CASSPTGPDTQYF. CDR3 DNA: TGTGCCAGCAGCCCTACAGGCCCAGATACGCAGTATTTT.

This clone showed up just once. The chain combines TRBV28 with TRBJ2-7, with D possibly matching TRBD2 (6 bases). Germline values: CDR1 MDHEN, CDR2 SYDVKM. The CDR3 consists of 13 residues. The germline V and J ends were trimmed by 8 bases and 3 bases, with 14 bases remaining between them. In nucleotides, the CDR3 is TGTGCCAGCCTTGGAGGGGTGGGCTACGAGCAGTACTTC. This translates into CASLGGVGYEQYF.

The chain joins TRBV6-4 to TRBJ2-1, with TRBD1 identical over 9 bases. The CDR3 consists of 14 residues. Germline CDR1 and CDR2: MRHNA and SNTAGT. Trimming took 6 bases from V and 13 from J; bases not matched to a gene: 13. The CDR3 DNA is TGTGCCAGCAGCAAACAGGGACAGGGTAGGGGTCAGTTCTTC. The encoded protein is CASSKQGQGRGQFF.

This clone was found a few times. The rearrangement uses TRBV28 and TRBJ2-1; 10 bases match TRBD2. Per germline, CDR1 MDHEN and CDR2 SYDVKM. V lost 7 bases, J lost 8 bases, and 5 bases stayed unmatched. This CDR3 spans 13 amino acids. CDR3 amino acids: CASISSGSYEQFF. The DNA for the CDR3 is TGTGCCAGCATTTCTAGCGGGAGTTATGAGCAGTTCTTC. Complete variable domain (other parts from reference TRBV28 and TRBJ2-1): DVKVTQSSRYLVKRTGEKVFLECVQDMDHENMFWYRQDPGLGLRLIYFSYDVKMKEKGDIPEGYSVSREKKERFSLILESASTNQTSMYLCASISSGSYEQFFGPGTRLTVL.

The chain is built from TRBV6-5 and TRBJ2-7; tentatively, D is TRBD1 (6 bases). V lost 5 bases and J 3 bases, leaving 11 bases between the germline ends. Per germline, CDR1 MNHEY and CDR2 SVGAGI. The CDR3 runs 13 residues. Here the CDR3 reads CASSRTQGYEQYF. The DNA of the CDR3 is TGTGCCAGCAGTCGAACACAGGGCTACGAGCAGTACTTC.

This clone has a handful of counts. This rearrangement joins TRBV19 to TRBJ1-1; 11 bases match TRBD1. The V and J ends lost 5 bases and 1 base, in that order; junction bases with no gene match: 9. Germline V lookup: CDR1 LNHDA, CDR2 SQIVND (reference sequence). This CDR3 is built from 17 residues. CDR3 loop: CASSARTGGRRNTEAFF. The CDR3 DNA follows: TGTGCCAGTAGTGCTCGGACAGGGGGCCGAAGGAACACTGAAGCTTTCTTT.

A few counts support this clone. The chain is built from TRBV30 and TRBJ2-1; D gene ambiguous. The V gene's germline CDR1 is GTSNPN and CDR2 SVGIG (reference sequence). This CDR3 region has 12 residues. The germline V and J ends were trimmed by 4 bases and 4 bases, with 8 bases remaining between them. Here the CDR3 reads CAWNYYYNEQFF. The DNA for the CDR3 is TGTGCCTGGAACTACTATTACAATGAGCAGTTCTTC.

A few counts support this clone. The chain carries TRBV1 and TRBJ2-2; TRBD2 reflects the table's D call only, with no check against the DNA. TRBV1 is shown as a pseudogene. CDR3 length: 17 amino acids. The chain's CDR3 is CTSSQDCRSGDTGELFF. The CDR3 DNA reads as TGCACCAGCAGCCAAGATTGCCGGAGCGGAGACACCGGGGAGCTGTTTTTT.